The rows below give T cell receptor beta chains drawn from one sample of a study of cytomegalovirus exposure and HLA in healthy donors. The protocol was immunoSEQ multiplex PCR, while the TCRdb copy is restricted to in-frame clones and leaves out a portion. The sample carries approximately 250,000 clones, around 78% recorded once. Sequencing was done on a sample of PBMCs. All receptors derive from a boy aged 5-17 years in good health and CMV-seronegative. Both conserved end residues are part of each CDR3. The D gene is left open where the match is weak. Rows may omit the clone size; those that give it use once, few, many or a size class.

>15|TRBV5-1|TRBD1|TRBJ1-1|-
CASSLGGQGATEAFF
TGCGCCAGCAGCTTGGGAGGACAGGGGGCCACTGAAGCTTTCTTT
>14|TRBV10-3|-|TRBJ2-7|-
CAISATRDTYEQYF
TGTGCCATCAGCGCAACCAGGGATACCTACGAGCAGTACTTC
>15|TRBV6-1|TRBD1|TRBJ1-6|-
CASLSGQGYGSPLHF
TGTGCCAGCCTGTCGGGACAGGGCTACGGATCACCCCTCCACTTT
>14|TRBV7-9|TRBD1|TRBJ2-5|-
CASSGPGGEETQYF
TGTGCCAGCAGCGGTCCAGGGGGAGAAGAGACCCAGTACTTC
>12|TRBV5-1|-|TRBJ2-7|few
CASSGQIYEQYF
TGCGCCAGCAGCGGACAGATCTACGAGCAGTACTTC
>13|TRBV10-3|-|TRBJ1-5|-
CAISDRGQQPQHF
TGTGCCATCAGTGACAGGGGCCAACAGCCCCAGCATTTT
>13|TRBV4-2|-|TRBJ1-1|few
CASSQEWGDEAFF
TGTGCCAGCAGCCAAGAATGGGGAGATGAAGCTTTCTTT
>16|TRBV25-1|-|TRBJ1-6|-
CASSGAGGGSYSPLHF
TGTGCCAGCAGTGGGGCTGGGGGGGGAAGTTATTCACCCCTCCACTTT
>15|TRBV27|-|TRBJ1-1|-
CASSTQGTEDTEAFF
TGTGCCAGCAGCACGCAGGGGACGGAAGACACTGAAGCTTTCTTT
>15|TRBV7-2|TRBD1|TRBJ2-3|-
CASSWRDRGADTQYF
TGTGCCAGCAGCTGGCGGGACAGGGGGGCAGATACGCAGTATTTT
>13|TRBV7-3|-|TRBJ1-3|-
CASSSRGGNTIYF
TGTGCCAGCAGCTCGCGAGGCGGAAACACCATATATTTT
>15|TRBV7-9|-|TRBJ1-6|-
CASRPRLGANSPLHF
TGTGCCAGCAGGCCAAGACTGGGTGCGAATTCACCCCTCCACTTT
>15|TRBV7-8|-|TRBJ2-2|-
CASSWTRVGTGELFF
TGTGCCAGCAGCTGGACGCGGGTCGGCACCGGGGAGCTGTTTTTT
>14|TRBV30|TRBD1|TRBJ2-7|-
CAWSPGTGDSEQYF
TGTGCCTGGAGTCCCGGGACAGGGGACTCCGAGCAGTACTTC
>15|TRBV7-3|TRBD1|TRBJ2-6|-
CASSYRGAGANVLTF
TGTGCCAGCAGCTACAGGGGAGCAGGGGCCAACGTCCTGACTTTC
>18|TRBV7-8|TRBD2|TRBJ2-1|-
CASSFYRSGRGTYNEQFF
TGTGCCAGCAGCTTTTACCGTAGCGGGAGGGGTACCTACAATGAGCAGTTCTTC
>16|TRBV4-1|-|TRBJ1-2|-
CASSQQPRGQNYGYTF
TGCGCCAGCAGCCAACAGCCCCGGGGACAAAACTATGGCTACACCTTC
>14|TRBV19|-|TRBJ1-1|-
CASSIGSGVTEAFF
TGTGCCAGTAGTATAGGTTCGGGGGTCACTGAAGCTTTCTTT
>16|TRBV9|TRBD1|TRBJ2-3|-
CASSSRTGRSTDTQYF
TGTGCCAGCAGCTCACGGACAGGGAGAAGCACAGATACGCAGTATTTT